This T cell receptor beta chain was sequenced during a study of cytomegalovirus exposure and HLA in healthy donors. For the study at large: A previous analysis identified more than 100 million unique TCR beta sequences derived from about 180 million T cells. Study-level results: With further analysis later on, most CMV-associated TCR beta chains appeared HLA-restricted.

J was trimmed by 4 bases and V by 1 base; bases with no gene match: 6. The CDR3 consists of 16 residues. Germline CDR1 is SGHTA and CDR2 is FQGNSA. Use of 60 Vbeta and 13 Jbeta primers characterized the PCR. The assay was immunoSEQ multiplex PCR, and TCRdb's table has in-frame clones only and misses some. The table lists about 65,000 clones, around 73% of them singletons. About this clone: Its antigen remains unknown.

The source material was PBMCs. V usage is TRBV7-2 and J usage is TRBJ2-3; the match to TRBD2 covers 9 bases. The TCR was taken from a girl aged 5 to 17 in good health and CMV-seropositive. As DNA, the CDR3 is TGTGCCAGCAGCTTAGGGGCGAGGACTAGCGCAGATACGCAGTATTTT. It translates to CASSLGARTSADTQYF.